This T cell receptor (beta chain) was documented in a study of identical twins. Study-wide findings and caveats: Within twin pairs, the out-of-frame alpha sequences they shared showed excess low generation probability.

A universal primer site arose from template switching, and cDNA bore unique molecular identifiers. TCRdb called the 5' RACE reads again in MiXCR, with one record for every CDR3 protein. This table holds 600,000 to 800,000 distinct CDR3 sequences, approximately 22% found once. The table lists this clonotype with many counts. Its antigen is still unknown. These data were likewise used in another study, on T cells expressing NK-cell markers. From that study: Dominant NKG2C+ clonotypes in six donors made up roughly 1.0-7.0% of CD8+ T cells. For a handful of donors, these clonotypes were likewise the leading ones in the CD3+CD56-NKG2C+ fraction.

The clonotype comes from a woman younger than 35 in good health. The sequenced material came from PBMCs.

Written as DNA, the CDR3 is TGTGCCAGCACGGGAGGGTCGAGCTCCTACGAGCAGTACTTC. It codes for CASTGGSSSYEQYF. The chain uses TRBV2 and TRBJ2-7; 8 bases fit TRBD2. J was trimmed by 0 bases and V by 7 bases; bases with no gene match: 5. The germline gives CDR1 SNHLY, CDR2 FYNNEI. The CDR3 totals 14 residues. Looking up the rest from reference TRBV2 and TRBJ2-7 gives the full variable domain: EPEVTQTPSHQVTQMGQEVILRCVPISNHLYFYWYRQILGQKVEFLVSFYNNEISEKSEIFDDQFSVERPDGSNFTLKIRSTKLEDSAMYFCASTGGSSSYEQYFGPGTRLTVT.